This is a list of T cell receptor beta chains from one sample in a study of blood T cell repertoires in COVID-19. Some clones are missing from TCRdb's copy, which holds only in-frame ones; the method was immunoSEQ multiplex PCR. The sample holds 150,000 to 200,000 clones, 79% seen once. The sample consisted of peripheral blood. Receptors were obtained from a woman aged 55 to 70 with COVID-19, enrolled during active disease. Each CDR3 is given with its conserved first and last residue. D genes are given only for firm matches. Rows give clone size only sometimes, using once, few, many, or a class for an expanded clone.

-	TRBD1	TRBV2	TRBJ1-6	CASSSTWTGDNSPLHF	TGTGCCAGCAGTTCCACATGGACAGGGGATAATTCACCCCTCCACTTT
-	-	TRBV7-8	TRBJ2-7	CASSLHRASYEQYF	TGTGCCAGCAGCTTACACAGAGCCTCCTACGAGCAGTACTTC
few	-	TRBV7-3	TRBJ2-1	CASSLTPRHNEQFF	TGTGCCAGCAGCTTAACTCCTCGTCACAATGAGCAGTTCTTC
few	TRBD1	TRBV18	TRBJ2-7	CASSPPTGMSGEQYF	TGTGCCAGCTCACCACCGACAGGGATGTCAGGCGAGCAGTACTTC
-	-	TRBV7-2	TRBJ1-1	CASSPLGGDTEAFF	TGTGCCAGCAGCCCCCTCGGGGGTGACACTGAAGCTTTCTTT
-	-	TRBV5-1	TRBJ1-3	CASSESGGRSGNTIYF	TGCGCCAGCAGCGAAAGCGGGGGGCGATCTGGAAACACCATATATTTT
-	-	TRBV11-2	TRBJ1-4	CASSSGQNEKLFF	TGTGCCAGCAGCTCTGGACAGAATGAAAAACTGTTTTTT
-	TRBD2	TRBV11-3	TRBJ2-5	CASSLSGGRETQYF	TGTGCCAGCAGCCTTAGCGGGGGGAGGGAGACCCAGTACTTC
-	TRBD2	TRBV25-1	TRBJ2-1	CASRVAGGDNEQFF	TGTGCCAGCAGAGTAGCGGGGGGCGACAATGAGCAGTTCTTC
-	TRBD2	TRBV15	TRBJ2-2	CATASGGRTGELFF	TGTGCCACTGCCAGCGGGGGCCGGACCGGGGAGCTGTTTTTT
-	TRBD1	TRBV9	TRBJ2-3	CANSQRQGTKDTQYF	TGTGCCAACTCCCAGAGACAGGGGACCAAGGATACGCAGTATTTT
-	-	TRBV7-2	TRBJ1-5	CASSLTPGTTSQPQHF	TGTGCCAGCAGCTTAACTCCCGGGACTACTAGTCAGCCCCAGCATTTT
-	-	TRBV5-1	TRBJ2-2	CASAYTTSRGGELFF	TGCGCCAGCGCCTACACCACTAGCCGGGGCGGGGAGCTGTTTTTT
few	TRBD1	TRBV4-1	TRBJ2-2	CASSQGQGTNTGELFF	TGCGCCAGCAGCCAGGGACAGGGGACGAACACCGGGGAGCTGTTTTTT
-	TRBD1	TRBV24-1	TRBJ1-5	CATSSDRGGNQPQHF	TGTGCCACCAGTTCAGACAGGGGAGGCAATCAGCCCCAGCATTTT
-	-	TRBV5-4	TRBJ2-7	CASSLTGGGVSEQYF	TGTGCCAGCAGCCTCACAGGGGGGGGAGTTTCCGAGCAGTACTTC
-	TRBD2	TRBV9	TRBJ2-1	CASNPGTRVTEQFF	TGTGCCAGCAACCCCGGGACTAGAGTCACTGAGCAGTTCTTC
-	TRBD2	TRBV5-6	TRBJ2-2	CASSLERGNTGELFF	TGTGCCAGCAGCTTGGAGCGGGGGAACACCGGGGAGCTGTTTTTT
once	-	TRBV4-1	TRBJ2-1	CASSRRILASNEQFF	TGCGCCAGCAGCCGCCGAATCCTAGCGTCCAATGAGCAGTTCTTC
-	-	TRBV3-1/TRBV3-2	TRBJ1-2	CASSQSRVSGYTF	TGTGCCAGCAGCCAATCCAGGGTCTCGGGCTACACCTTC
-	TRBD2	TRBV28	TRBJ2-7	CASSLLAGVPSYEQYF	TGTGCCAGCAGTTTATTGGCGGGGGTCCCCTCCTACGAGCAGTACTTC
-	-	TRBV28	TRBJ2-5	CASSFSGASQETQYF	TGTGCCAGCAGTTTTTCCGGAGCATCCCAAGAGACCCAGTACTTC
-	TRBD2	TRBV6-5	TRBJ2-3	CASSYSGRESTDTQYF	TGTGCCAGCAGTTACTCAGGGCGGGAGTCGACAGATACGCAGTATTTT
-	-	TRBV10-3	TRBJ2-5	CAIGETVGQYF	TGTGCCATTGGAGAGACAGTTGGCCAGTACTTC
-	-	TRBV30	TRBJ2-2	CAWSVSGFGELFF	TGTGCCTGGAGTGTATCAGGGTTCGGGGAGCTGTTTTTT
-	TRBD1	TRBV29-1	TRBJ1-1	CSINAGGIGTEAFF	TGCAGCATAAATGCAGGGGGCATTGGGACTGAAGCTTTCTTT
-	-	TRBV6-1	TRBJ1-2	CASSERGANGYTF	TGTGCCAGCAGTGAGCGGGGGGCTAACGGCTACACCTTC
once	TRBD2	TRBV19	TRBJ2-5	CATRRREGLEETQYF	TGTGCCACGAGAAGGCGGGAGGGCTTGGAGGAGACCCAGTACTTC
-	-	TRBV3-1/TRBV3-2	TRBJ1-2	CASSLERGNYGYTF	TGTGCCAGCAGCCTCGAGCGGGGCAACTATGGCTACACCTTC
-	TRBD2	TRBV28	TRBJ2-2	CASTQLAGWAGELFF	TGTGCCAGCACCCAACTAGCGGGATGGGCCGGGGAGCTGTTTTTT
-	TRBD1	TRBV25-1	TRBJ1-1	CASSEVGQGRTEAFF	TGTGCCAGCAGTGAAGTGGGACAGGGGCGCACTGAAGCTTTCTTT
-	-	TRBV18	TRBJ1-2	CASSPVGSYGYTF	TGTGCCAGCTCACCGGTGGGCAGCTATGGCTACACCTTC
-	-	TRBV27	TRBJ2-3	CASRAGSDTQYF	TGTGCCAGCAGGGCGGGGTCAGATACGCAGTATTTT
-	TRBD1	TRBV14	TRBJ2-3	CASSHDFRDRGWTDTQYF	TGTGCCAGCAGCCATGACTTCCGGGACAGGGGGTGGACAGATACGCAGTATTTT
few	-	TRBV15	TRBJ2-6	CATSRGQSGANVLTF	TGTGCCACCAGCAGAGGACAATCTGGGGCCAACGTCCTGACTTTC
once	TRBD1	TRBV11-3	TRBJ2-1	CASSLSPGQGAYNEQFF	TGTGCCAGCAGCTTAAGCCCTGGACAGGGGGCCTACAATGAGCAGTTCTTC